This TCR beta chain originates from a study of blood T cell repertoires in COVID-19. Study-level information: In each case, the material was cDNA or gDNA derived from T cells, B-cell-depleted T cells, or PBMCs.

Study processing details: Estimates of nucleated cell counts were drawn from the amplification of reference gene primers. The assay was immunoSEQ multiplex PCR, and TCRdb's table has in-frame clones only and misses some. D and trimming come from the DNA, and the V and J calls and clone size come from that table. Here the sample spans over 600,000 clones, approximately 90% being singletons. There are 16 residues in the CDR3. The V gene's germline CDR1 is SGHDT and CDR2 YYEEEE. Trimming pared 3 bases from V and 2 bases from J, leaving 15 bases between. This clonotype originated in a woman in her late teens or twenties with acute or convalescent COVID-19. The sample taken for sequencing was peripheral blood. The chain combines TRBV5-6 with TRBJ1-3; D is possibly TRBD1 (6 bases). CDR3 sequence reads: CASSSYRVIAGNTIYF. The CDR3 nucleotides read TGTGCCAGCAGCTCCTACAGGGTGATCGCTGGAAACACCATATATTTT.